The 20 T cell receptor beta chains listed next were all sequenced from one sample in a study of technical replicates of blood from several donors. Repertoires were generated with immunoSEQ multiplex PCR, while TCRdb's copy carries only in-frame clones and drops some. The sample consists of 80,000 to 95,000 clones, about 90% of them appearing once. Sequenced: T cells isolated from PBMCs. These receptors were taken from a human donor in good health.

The chain uses TRBV27 and TRBJ1-1, with D perhaps TRBD1 (5 bases). Germline CDR1 reads MNHEY; CDR2 reads SMNVEV (reference sequence). V was shortened by 0 bases and J by 2 bases, with 13 bases between the two germline ends. The CDR3 has 16 amino acids. The CDR3 loop is CASSLSVGRVNTEAFF. As DNA, the CDR3 is TGTGCCAGCAGTTTATCGGTCGGCAGGGTTAACACTGAAGCTTTCTTT.

The rearrangement links TRBV27 to TRBJ1-1, with 12 bases lining up with TRBD1. The J segment lost 5 bases and the V segment lost 4 bases, leaving 5 bases of the junction unmatched. CDR1 and CDR2 from the germline V gene are MNHEY and SMNVEV (reference sequence). The CDR3 is 15 residues long. The CDR3 coding sequence is TGTGCCAGCAGTTCCCGGGACAGGGGGCAAACTGAAGCTTTCTTT. Amino acids: CASSSRDRGQTEAFF.

This rearrangement joins TRBV7-9 to TRBJ1-5, with D possibly matching TRBD1 (5 bases). This CDR3 contains 13 residues. Trimming took off 1 base at V and 8 bases at J, with 9 bases between the two ends. Germline assignment: CDR1 SEHNR and CDR2 FQNEAQ (reference sequence). The CDR3 coding sequence is TGTGCCAGCAGCTTAGGGGGCGTTGAGCCCCAGCATTTT. Translated: CASSLGGVEPQHF. Variable domain in full (rest from reference TRBV7-9 and TRBJ1-5): DTGVSQNPRHKITKRGQNVTFRCDPISEHNRLYWYRQTLGQGPEFLTYFQNEAQLEKSRLLSDRFSAERPKGSFSTLEIQRTEQGDSAMYLCASSLGGVEPQHFGDGTRLSIL.

This sequence joins TRBV10-2 and TRBJ1-1, with D perhaps TRBD1 (6 bases). The germline gives CDR1 WSHSY, CDR2 SAAADI. The CDR3 is made up of 14 amino acids. Trimming removed 11 bases at V and 1 base at J, with 17 bases between. CDR3 sequence: CAGPNRDKNTEAFF. DNA of the CDR3: TGCGCCGGCCCGAACAGGGACAAGAACACTGAAGCTTTCTTT.

The CDR3 loop is CASSLEGARNTEAFF. The CDR3 nucleotides are TGCGCCAGCAGCTTGGAAGGGGCGAGGAACACTGAAGCTTTCTTT. The chain recombines TRBV5-1 with TRBJ1-1, with D possibly matching TRBD1 (5 bases). V shed 0 bases and J shed 1 base, with 10 bases lying between them. The CDR3 runs 15 residues. Germline lookup yields CDR1 SGHRS and CDR2 YFSETQ.

This chain connects TRBV29-1 to TRBJ1-2; D uncertain. V was shortened by 7 bases and J by 4 bases, with 13 bases between the two germline ends. This CDR3 contains 12 residues. From germline, CDR1 is SQVTM and CDR2 ANQGSEA. CDR3 sequence (DNA): TGCAGCGATCTAGCACCGGGCTATGGCTACACCTTC. As protein: CSDLAPGYGYTF.

The chain couples TRBV19 to TRBJ1-5; TRBD1 aligns across 7 bases. The CDR3 loop spans 15 amino acids. Germline V gene sequence: CDR1 LNHDA, CDR2 SQIVND (reference sequence). V trimming: 3 bases; J trimming: 6 bases; junction bases outside the gene matches: 8. CDR3 nucleotide sequence: TGTGCCAGTAGTATTCGGGACAGTTGGGGTCAGCCCCAGCATTTT. Protein: CASSIRDSWGQPQHF.

The gene calls are TRBV7-8 and TRBJ1-2, with 8 bases aligning to TRBD1. V dropped 3 bases and J dropped 4; count of bases not matched to a gene: 7. Germline loops: CDR1 SGHVS, CDR2 FQNEAQ. The CDR3 totals 15 residues. The CDR3 DNA reads as TGTGCCAGCAGCTTCGTCGACAGGGGCCTCTATGGCTACACCTTC. Protein sequence: CASSFVDRGLYGYTF.

The chain is built from TRBV29-1 and TRBJ1-2, with 8 bases lining up with TRBD1. The junction had 6 bases not matched to a gene; V was cut back by 7 bases and J by 8 bases. CDR3 size: 11 residues. Looked up from germline, CDR1 is SQVTM and CDR2 is ANQGSEA. CDR3 coding DNA: TGCAGCGACGACAGGGGCTGGGGCTACACCTTC. Translating it yields CSDDRGWGYTF.

V usage is TRBV13 and J usage is TRBJ1-1; maybe TRBD1 (5 bases). In germline, CDR1 is PRHDT, CDR2 FYEKMQ (reference sequence). This CDR3 has 15 residues. V lost 0 bases and J lost 5, with 13 bases in between. The CDR3 loop is CASSLGLEGRTEAFF. The CDR3, as DNA: TGTGCCAGCAGCTTAGGCCTGGAGGGGCGGACTGAAGCTTTCTTT.

This clone was observed a handful of times. The chain recombines TRBV4-1 with TRBJ2-7; 8 bases agree with TRBD2. The J segment lost 3 bases and the V segment lost 4 bases, leaving 5 bases of the junction unmatched. Germline-derived CDR1 and CDR2 are MGHRA and YSYEKL. This CDR3 comprises 14 residues. The DNA for the CDR3 is TGCGCCAGCAGCCGAGCGGGAGTAGGCTACGAGCAGTACTTC. Protein product: CASSRAGVGYEQYF.

This clone occurred once. J is TRBJ2-3 and V is TRBV6-1; D may be TRBD1 (5 bases). Germline assignment: CDR1 MNHNS and CDR2 SASEGT. CDR3 length equals 18 residues. Trimming took off 2 bases at V and 3 bases at J, with 21 bases between the two ends. Written as DNA, the CDR3 is TGTGCCAGCAGTGAATACGATCAGGGAAAAATGTTTACAGATACGCAGTATTTT. It yields the protein CASSEYDQGKMFTDTQYF.

This clone has more than one count but fewer than ten. The CDR3, as DNA: TGTGCCTGGAGTGGGCCCTCTGGGAACACTGAAGCTTTCTTT. Translation: CAWSGPSGNTEAFF. J is TRBJ1-1 and V is TRBV30; no clear D. V gave up 1 base and J gave up 1 base, with 10 bases separating them. The CDR3 has 14 residues. Germline loops: CDR1 GTSNPN, CDR2 SVGIG (reference sequence).

The rearrangement joins TRBV2 to TRBJ1-3; perhaps TRBD1 as D (5 bases). The CDR3 runs to 20 residues. V was clipped by 7 bases and J by 0 bases, with 28 bases between them. CDR1 and CDR2 from the germline V gene are SNHLY and FYNNEI. The DNA for the CDR3 is TGTGCCAGCACCGAAATCGTCGTGAGTTGGACACCAGACTCTGGAAACACCATATATTTT. This sequence encodes CASTEIVVSWTPDSGNTIYF.

This clone was picked up one time. The rearrangement uses TRBV9 and TRBJ1-1; D gene ambiguous. Deletions cut 3 bases from V and 4 bases from J, with 19 bases between. Per the germline V gene, CDR1 is SGDLS and CDR2 is YYNGEE. The CDR3 contains 16 residues. DNA for the CDR3: TGTGCCAGCAGCGCAACAACCGGGTCCCTTGCCACTGAAGCTTTCTTT. Translated: CASSATTGSLATEAFF.

On this clone itself: An end of the junction differs from the germline gene, which may be a read error. V is TRBV7-9 and J is TRBJ2-5, with D tentatively TRBD2 (7 bases). Germline-derived CDR1 and CDR2 are SEHNR and FQNEAQ (reference sequence). The CDR3 is 15 residues long. The CDR3 spells CASSLKGGGTESQYF. The DNA for the CDR3 is TGTGCCAGCAGCCTGAAGGGGGGGGGTACAGAGTCCCAGTACTTC.

The chain carries TRBV5-4 and TRBJ1-2, with D possibly TRBD1 on 6 matching bases. Germline CDR1 and CDR2: SGHNT and YYREEE (reference sequence). The CDR3 sequence is 20 residues long. The V gene lost 0 bases and the J gene lost 0 bases, with 24 bases spanning the gap. CDR3 nucleotides: TGTGCCAGCAGCTTGGGGGGGCGGAGGAAAGATCCAGGGGCTAACTATGGCTACACCTTC. Encoded protein: CASSLGGRRKDPGANYGYTF.

The chain carries TRBV30 and TRBJ2-7; 8 bases are shared with TRBD1. CDR3 length: 12 amino acids. The J segment lost 3 bases and the V segment lost 3 bases, leaving 1 base of the junction unmatched. Germline V gives CDR1 GTSNPN, CDR2 SVGIG (reference sequence). CDR3 region: CAWRDRVYEQYF. The CDR3 DNA follows: TGTGCCTGGAGGGACAGGGTCTACGAGCAGTACTTC.

The chain combines TRBV4-1 with TRBJ1-4; 8 bases are a match to TRBD1. Germline loops: CDR1 MGHRA, CDR2 YSYEKL. The length of the CDR3 is 20 residues. The J segment lost 3 bases and the V segment lost 1 base, leaving 16 bases of the junction unmatched. CDR3 region: CASSQGPLGQGGISNEKLFF. The CDR3 region has the DNA TGCGCCAGCAGCCAAGGCCCCCTCGGACAGGGCGGGATATCTAATGAAAAACTGTTTTTT.

The sample holds one count of this clone. The chain joins TRBV12-5 to TRBJ2-7; D unclear. CDR3 length equals 12 residues. V was trimmed by 6 bases and J by 4 bases, leaving 10 bases between them. Germline assignment: CDR1 LGHNT and CDR2 FRNRAP. The CDR3 DNA reads TGTGCTAGTGGACCCGACACGTACGAGCAGTACTTC. Amino acid sequence: CASGPDTYEQYF.